The sample holds one count of the clone carrying this TCR beta chain. Together with a sample-barcoded 5' primer, a J-beta primer mix was included in a second PCR lasting about 6 to 12 cycles. TCRdb reprocessed the 5' RACE reads with MiXCR, giving one entry per CDR3 protein. Among about 1.6 million distinct CDR3 sequences, roughly a third were seen once, and the ten largest hold around 10%. The data are from a study of blood T cells in healthy people across ages. CDR3 size: 14 residues. Germline CDR1 reads LGHDT; CDR2 reads YNNKEL (reference sequence). The TCR sequence derives from a woman aged 25 to 39 in good health. Sequencing was carried out using blood. V gene TRBV3-1 combines with J gene TRBJ2-5; TRBD1 is a possible D gene (5 bases). The DNA end favors TRBJ2-7, so the J call may be wrong. In DNA, the CDR3 is TGTGCCAGCAGCCAAGCCGACAGAGCCTACGAGCAGTACTTC. It codes for CASSQADRAYEQYF.